Listed below are T cell receptor beta chains from one sample, sequenced in a study of cytomegalovirus exposure and HLA in healthy donors. Some clones are missing from TCRdb's copy, which holds only in-frame ones; the method was immunoSEQ multiplex PCR. The sample has about 130,000 clones; roughly 87% are singletons. Material: PBMCs. The source is a woman aged 18-30 years in good health and CMV-seropositive. CDR3s leave out the opening cysteine and the closing phenylalanine or tryptophan. Clone size is shown for a subset of rows, as once, few, many or a class of expanded clone.

abundance	j_gene	v_gene	CDR3aa
NA	TRBJ1-5	TRBV2	ASSTGKGGNQPQH
NA	TRBJ1-5	TRBV19	ASSILYQPQH
NA	TRBJ2-7	TRBV6-5	ASKTSGFYEQY
NA	TRBJ1-5	TRBV19	ASSMTGNSNQPQH
once	TRBJ1-2	TRBV29-1	SVVTGNYGYT
NA	TRBJ2-5	TRBV7-9	ASSYRDSWDQETQY
NA	TRBJ2-1	TRBV15	ATSRDKGTGTGSGDYNEQF
NA	TRBJ1-2	TRBV5-6	ASSAIGDRDSNYGYT
NA	TRBJ1-1	TRBV7-8	ASSSVPLKGQNTEAF
NA	TRBJ2-6	TRBV2	ASQEGQSSSGANVLT
NA	TRBJ1-4	TRBV5-1	ASRLTGDNEKLF
NA	TRBJ2-5	TRBV9	ASSGGSGWRETQY
NA	TRBJ2-2	TRBV11-2	ASSLSSGVAGTGELF
NA	TRBJ2-4	TRBV5-6	ASSNRVWLAKNIQY
NA	TRBJ2-1	TRBV2	ASSDRTSGGSHNEQF
NA	TRBJ2-5	TRBV28	ASSLLDFKYQETQY
NA	TRBJ1-6	TRBV5-1	ASSLEDSFSSPLH
NA	TRBJ1-2	TRBV4-1	ASSQPTRRTAYGYT
NA	TRBJ2-3	TRBV25-1	ASSERDTQY
NA	TRBJ2-2	TRBV5-4	ASRGFGQDPTNTGELF
NA	TRBJ2-1	TRBV9	ASSVGWHEQF
few	TRBJ1-3	TRBV19	ASSPTVHSGNTIY
NA	TRBJ2-1	TRBV4-1	ASRQGLAGLI
once	TRBJ2-4	TRBV9	ASSVLPTGVAKNIQY
NA	TRBJ2-6	TRBV27	ASSSLGSGANVLT
NA	TRBJ2-1	TRBV7-2	ASTKKPGQGIHEQF
once	TRBJ2-1	TRBV27	ASSNIGLAVYNEQF
few	TRBJ1-6	TRBV27	ASSVQGISFSPLH
once	TRBJ1-1	TRBV29-1	SVPPAGGMEAF
NA	TRBJ1-6	TRBV28	ASSAPERPSSPLH
once	TRBJ2-5	TRBV5-4	ASSPGLAGGRQETQY
NA	TRBJ1-3	TRBV6-1	ASSDQGFFGNTIY
NA	TRBJ2-3	TRBV7-9	ASSLRGGPDTQY
NA	TRBJ1-4	TRBV7-2	ASSLVTGLNEKLF
NA	TRBJ1-1	TRBV12-5	ASGTGTVNTEAF
NA	TRBJ2-7	TRBV19	ASSSGTGSYEQY
NA	TRBJ2-5	TRBV6-6	ASSPFEGARETQY
NA	TRBJ1-5	TRBV11-2	ASSSLTGPRNQPQH
NA	TRBJ2-6	TRBV30	AWSRRGYSGANVLT
NA	TRBJ2-2	TRBV6-6	ASRAGGGTGELF
NA	TRBJ2-7	TRBV5-8	ASAEYEQY
NA	TRBJ1-3	TRBV19	ASSILQGTAGNTIY
NA	TRBJ2-6	TRBV5-8	ASSLLGEAGANVLT
NA	TRBJ2-1	TRBV7-6	ASSSRTGGAYNEQF
NA	TRBJ1-1	TRBV15	ATSRDVRGRNTEAF
NA	TRBJ2-3	TRBV9	ASSVTGLPTDTQY
NA	TRBJ2-4	TRBV6-5	ASSPSGGPGNIQY
NA	TRBJ2-7	TRBV4-2	ASSQVQPGQGYEQY
once	TRBJ2-5	TRBV18	ASSPPGLAGGQETQY
NA	TRBJ2-1	TRBV6-6	ASSLSTSGAIEQF
once	TRBJ2-3	TRBV30	AWRDRAGYGTDTQY
NA	TRBJ2-5	TRBV5-6	ASSLGELGETQY
NA	TRBJ2-7	TRBV30	AWNRGMTEN
once	TRBJ1-2	TRBV19	ASRSGAGRYGYT
NA	TRBJ2-5	TRBV7-3	ASSPGHKETQY
NA	TRBJ2-7	TRBV30	AWKALGTSYEQY
NA	TRBJ1-2	TRBV4-1	ASSQTFRTLPGYT
NA	TRBJ1-1	TRBV29-1	SVVSVRVGFTEAF